Shown below are 15 T cell receptor beta chains from a single sample sequenced in a study of blood T cells in healthy people across ages. Combining a sample-barcoded 5' primer with a J-beta primer mix, a second PCR ran for about 7 to 11 cycles. TCRdb passed the 5' RACE reads through MiXCR, listing each CDR3 protein once. The sample shows 750,000 to 850,000 distinct CDR3 sequences, 20% to 25% of them seen only once. A further study also used this sample, focusing on T cells of mothers and their children.

Input material: blood. Receptors were obtained from a boy between 10 and 17 years old in good health.

The CDR3 DNA follows: TGTGCCAGCAGCCTGGGGGTTTCCGAGCAGTACTTC. Translated: CASSLGVSEQYF. The chain uses TRBV13 and TRBJ2-7; the D call may be TRBD1 or TRBD2 (5 bases each). This CDR3 is built from 12 residues. V lost 5 bases, J lost 6 bases, and 11 bases lay in between. Germline V gene lookup returns CDR1 PRHDT and CDR2 FYEKMQ (reference sequence).

The genes are TRBV15 and TRBJ1-4, with a weak D call TRBD1 (5 bases). Between the trimmed V and J ends, which lost 5 bases and 6 bases, there was a span of 16 bases. Germline V lookup: CDR1 LNHNV, CDR2 YYDKDF (reference sequence). The CDR3 is 15 residues long. This CDR3 is CATSSDGGYDEKLFF. CDR3 sequence (DNA): TGTGCCACCAGCTCAGACGGGGGGTACGATGAAAAACTGTTTTTT.

The genes are TRBV19 and TRBJ2-1; D ambiguous. Near its end, the DNA agrees better with TRBJ2-7, so the J call may be wrong. CDR3 length equals 13 residues. Germline CDR1 reads LNHDA; CDR2 reads SQIVND (reference sequence). Written as DNA, the CDR3 is TGTGCCAGTAGTATAGTCCCAGCCTACGAGCAGTACTTC. It codes for CASSIVPAYEQYF.

The V gene is TRBV13, the J gene TRBJ1-1; D may be TRBD1 (5 bases). Germline V lookup: CDR1 PRHDT, CDR2 FYEKMQ (reference sequence). The length of the CDR3 is 15 residues. Trimming shortened V by 3 bases and J by 12 bases, and 23 bases separated the two germline ends. The CDR3 DNA is TGTGCCAGCAGCTTCAATGATCGGGGCCAAAGCCTGTCTTTCTTT. It is translated as CASSFNDRGQSLSFF.

This clonotype was observed a handful of times. The rearrangement joins TRBV20-1 to TRBJ2-7; 7 bases are a match to TRBD2. The V gene's germline CDR1 is DFQATT and CDR2 SNEGSKA (reference sequence). The CDR3 runs 14 residues. Trimming removed 2 bases from V and 4 bases from J; junction bases left unmatched: 8. CDR3: CSARPSGMIYEQYF. The CDR3 nucleotides read TGCAGTGCTAGACCCAGCGGGATGATATACGAGCAGTACTTC.

This clonotype was recorded at least ten times. The rearrangement uses TRBV7-9 and TRBJ2-5; D is ambiguous. This CDR3 is built from 15 residues. Germline CDR1 reads SEHNR; CDR2 reads FQNEAQ (reference sequence). Trimming shortened V by 5 bases and J by 1 base, and 14 bases separated the two germline ends. CDR3 sequence (DNA): TGTGCCAGCAGCCCCCGGACGGGTGTCCAAGAGACCCAGTACTTC. Amino acid sequence: CASSPRTGVQETQYF.

This clonotype showed up just a few times. This rearrangement joins TRBV13 to TRBJ2-1; 11 bases align to TRBD1. There are 16 residues in the CDR3. Germline loops: CDR1 PRHDT, CDR2 FYEKMQ (reference sequence). V lost 9 bases and J lost 2; bases outside the gene matches: 9. In nucleotides, the CDR3 is TGTGCCAGTACCAGGACAGGGGGCTTACCCTACAATGAGCAGTTCTTC. Protein product: CASTRTGGLPYNEQFF. The full variable domain, its missing parts supplied by reference TRBV13 and TRBJ2-1, is AAGVIQSPRHLIKEKRETATLKCYPIPRHDTVYWYQQGPGQDPQFLISFYEKMQSDKGSIPDRFSAQQFSDYHSELNMSSLELGDSALYFCASTRTGGLPYNEQFFGPGTRLTVL.

The genes are TRBV7-2 and TRBJ1-4; a possible D gene is TRBD1 (5 bases). CDR1 is SGHTA and CDR2 is FQGNSA in the germline V gene. The V gene lost 4 bases and the J gene lost 3 bases, with 12 bases spanning the gap. The CDR3 spans 15 residues. This CDR3 is CASSYQGGSNEKLFF. The CDR3 nucleotides read TGTGCCAGCAGCTACCAGGGAGGGTCTAATGAAAAACTGTTTTTT. The whole variable domain, remainder taken from reference TRBV7-2 and TRBJ1-4, is GAGVSQSPSNKVTEKGKDVELRCDPISGHTALYWYRQSLGQGLEFLIYFQGNSAPDKSGLPSDRFSAERTGGSVSTLTIQRTQQEDSAVYLCASSYQGGSNEKLFFGSGTQLSVL.

This clonotype was detected many times. The chain couples TRBV5-1 to TRBJ2-3, with TRBD1 as a possible D gene (6 bases). Trimming stripped 0 bases from V and 2 bases from J, with 7 bases between. Per the germline V gene, CDR1 is SGHRS and CDR2 is YFSETQ. The CDR3 contains 14 residues. This CDR3 reads CASSLGQATDTQYF. The CDR3 DNA reads TGCGCCAGCAGCTTGGGACAGGCCACAGATACGCAGTATTTT.

In regard to this clonotype: An end of the junction differs from the germline gene, which may be a read error. The V gene is TRBV29-1, the J gene TRBJ2-7; 7 positions match TRBD2. The DNA matches TRBJ2-1 better at its end, which makes the J call doubtful. The germline CDR1 and CDR2 sequences are SQVTM and ANQGSEA. The CDR3 loop spans 14 amino acids. This chain's CDR3 is CSVDTSDSDNEQFF. In DNA form, the CDR3 reads TGCAGCGTTGATACTAGCGACTCCGACAATGAGCAGTTCTTC.

The rearrangement joins TRBV6-5 to TRBJ2-3; TRBD1 is a possible D gene (6 bases). The V end was cut by 6 bases, the J end by 6 bases, with 19 bases between. This CDR3 is 15 amino acids long. Germline V gene lookup returns CDR1 MNHEY and CDR2 SVGAGI. CDR3 in DNA: TGTGCCAGCAGCCAGGACGAGGGGGTGATGGATACGCAGTATTTT. Translated: CASSQDEGVMDTQYF.

V is TRBV29-1 and J is TRBJ1-2; maybe TRBD1 (5 bases). V lost 1 base to trimming and J lost 3 bases, with 12 bases between them. Per germline, CDR1 SQVTM and CDR2 ANQGSEA. The CDR3 covers 14 residues. This CDR3 is CSVEGAGIDYGYTF. DNA for the CDR3: TGCAGCGTTGAAGGGGCAGGGATCGACTATGGCTACACCTTC.

This chain uses TRBV2 with TRBJ2-5; 8 bases fit TRBD2. CDR1 is SNHLY, CDR2 FYNNEI, per germline. The CDR3 totals 16 residues. V shed 3 bases, J shed 4 bases, and the junction held 10 bases outside the gene matches. The CDR3 DNA reads as TGTGCCAGCAGTGACGTGCCGGGACTAGGGGGAGAGACCCAGTACTTC. Amino acids: CASSDVPGLGGETQYF.

This clonotype was detected a few times. The genes are TRBV4-2 and TRBJ2-3; 7 bases agree with TRBD2. The CDR3 runs 13 residues. J lost 4 bases, V lost 5 bases, and 3 bases had no gene match. In germline, CDR1 is LGHNA, CDR2 YNFKEQ. The CDR3 loop reads CASSGLGSDTQYF. Here the CDR3 DNA reads TGTGCCAGCAGCGGACTAGGGTCAGATACGCAGTATTTT.

CDR3 protein: CATSRDQWEHSYEQYF. CDR3 DNA sequence: TGTGCCACCAGCAGGGATCAGTGGGAGCATTCCTACGAGCAGTACTTC. The genes are TRBV15 and TRBJ2-7, with D possibly being TRBD2 (5 bases). V was pared by 3 bases and J by 1 base, with 16 bases between. Germline-derived CDR1 and CDR2 are LNHNV and YYDKDF (reference sequence). The CDR3 is made up of 16 amino acids.